This section outlines one T cell receptor (beta chain) sequence together with its context. The data belong to a study of memory CD4+ T cells and cytomegalovirus serostatus. From germline, CDR1 is MNHEY and CDR2 SVGAGI. The germline V and J ends were trimmed by 2 bases and 4 bases, with 12 bases remaining between them. The CDR3 has 15 amino acids. Sequencing was performed with immunoSEQ multiplex PCR; in TCRdb, only in-frame clones are kept and a portion is missing. The sample includes roughly 53,000 clones, roughly 72% of them seen just once. Single viable CD3+CD4+CD8-CD45RO+ cells were sorted as the memory CD4+ T cells.

The origin of this receptor is an adult in good health and CMV-seronegative. This chain joins TRBV6-5 and TRBJ1-3, with D perhaps TRBD1 (5 bases). Sequencing was carried out using memory CD4+ T cells from blood. CDR3 in DNA: TGTGCCAGCAGTTACGACGGGACGTACGGAAACACCATATATTTT. Translation gives CASSYDGTYGNTIYF.